What follows is one TCR beta chain and its context. V shed 7 bases and J shed 8 bases, with 8 bases lying between them. Germline V gene lookup returns CDR1 MNHEY and CDR2 SVGAGI. The CDR3 is made up of 11 amino acids. This specimen belongs to a study of blood T cell repertoires in COVID-19. About the research overall: Acute and convalescent COVID-19 samples came from the United States, Italy and Spain.

In the original analysis: From reference gene primer amplification, estimates of nucleated cell counts were derived. Using immunoSEQ multiplex PCR, the repertoire was profiled, and TCRdb retains in-frame clones only, with some absent. The D gene and trimming were derived from the DNA, and the V and J assignments and clone size from that table. Of approximately 150,000 clones in the sample, about 80% are singletons; the top ten hold approximately 16%. The sample consisted of peripheral blood. The sequence derives from a man aged 50-60 years with acute or convalescent COVID-19. The genes are TRBV6-5 and TRBJ1-4, with D tentatively TRBD1 (6 bases). The CDR3 is CASIRGEKLFF. The CDR3, as DNA: TGTGCCAGCATTAGGGGGGAAAAACTGTTTTTT.